The 15 T cell receptor beta chains presented below share a single source sample, sequenced in a study of control samples from healthy donors and cancer patients. Sequenced by immunoSEQ multiplex PCR; TCRdb stores in-frame clones only, minus some. This table has over 75,000 clones, 91% appearing once. Sequencing used blood. The receptors originated from a man between 25 and 39 years old in good health.

Of note for this clone: Its ends do not fully match the called genes, so a read error is possible. The gene calls are TRBV12-3 or TRBV12-4 and TRBJ2-7, with D unresolved. This CDR3 region has 9 residues. CDR3 loop: CASSWDLDF. CDR3 DNA sequence: TGTGCCAGCAGTTGGGATCTCGACTTC.

The chain links TRBV5-1 to TRBJ1-2; 7 bases line up with TRBD1. Per the germline V gene, CDR1 is SGHRS and CDR2 is YFSETQ. This CDR3 is 15 amino acids long. J was trimmed by 4 bases and V by 2 bases; bases with no gene match: 8. The CDR3 region is CASSFDRALVYGYTF. The CDR3 DNA is TGCGCCAGCAGCTTTGACAGGGCCCTTGTCTATGGCTACACCTTC.

The V and J genes are TRBV28 and TRBJ1-4; D is unresolved. Trimming took off 3 bases at V and 13 bases at J, with 12 bases between the two ends. The germline V gene has CDR1 MDHEN and CDR2 SYDVKM. This CDR3 comprises 12 residues. CDR3 in amino acids: CASSLTAGVLFF. The CDR3 region has the DNA TGTGCCAGCAGTTTGACCGCTGGGGTACTGTTTTTT.

The chain has TRBV30 and TRBJ2-1, with D hard to call. The length of the CDR3 is 11 residues. The ends were cut back, 1 base at V and 10 bases at J, with 8 bases in the middle. Germline V gene lookup returns CDR1 GTSNPN and CDR2 SVGIG (reference sequence). CDR3 residues: CAWSETGEQFF. The CDR3 DNA reads TGTGCCTGGAGTGAGACTGGCGAGCAGTTCTTC.

In its sample, this clone was seen once. V is TRBV27 and J is TRBJ1-1; 10 positions agree with TRBD1. The CDR3 contains 15 residues. Losses at the gene ends were 5 bases for V and 8 bases for J; bases not matched to a gene: 11. The germline V gene encodes CDR1 MNHEY and CDR2 SMNVEV (reference sequence). CDR3 DNA: TGTGCCAGCAGTCTACTACCGGGACAGGGGTCCGAAGCTTTCTTT. Translating it yields CASSLLPGQGSEAFF.

This rearrangement joins TRBV19 to TRBJ2-3; possibly TRBD2 for D (6 bases). V was pared by 3 bases and J by 4 bases, with 11 bases between. The CDR3 runs to 14 residues. CDR1 is LNHDA and CDR2 is SQIVND in the germline V gene (reference sequence). In DNA, the CDR3 is TGTGCCAGTAGTATCGGACTATCTGCAGATACGCAGTATTTT. Amino acid sequence: CASSIGLSADTQYF.

This clone has just one count. This chain uses TRBV3-1 (or the pseudogene TRBV3-2) with TRBJ2-1, with D unresolved. CDR3 length equals 15 residues. Trimming stripped 4 bases from V and 2 bases from J, with 12 bases between. CDR1 is LGHDT, CDR2 YNNKEL, per germline (reference sequence). The CDR3 region has the DNA TGTGCCAGCAGCCCCCGAGGCATCGCCTACAATGAGCAGTTCTTC. It is translated as CASSPRGIAYNEQFF.

In DNA, the CDR3 is TGTGCCAGCAGCGTCCTAGCGGGAGGGGACGAGCAGTACTTC. Translating it yields CASSVLAGGDEQYF. This chain connects TRBV9 to TRBJ2-7; 12 bases are shared with TRBD2. The CDR3 runs 14 residues. Germline-derived CDR1 and CDR2 are SGDLS and YYNGEE. With 2 bases clipped from V and 5 bases from J, the junction kept 2 bases outside the gene matches.

The V gene is TRBV28, the J gene TRBJ2-7; no clear D. The ends were cut back, 4 bases at V and 6 bases at J, with 7 bases in the middle. Per the germline V gene, CDR1 is MDHEN and CDR2 is SYDVKM. The CDR3 spans 11 residues. The CDR3 protein is CASSWAAEQYF. The CDR3 coding sequence is TGTGCCAGCAGTTGGGCAGCCGAGCAGTACTTC.

The CDR3 reads CASSPNGRQETQYF. CDR3 sequence (DNA): TGTGCCAGCTCACCAAACGGACGACAAGAGACCCAGTACTTC. The chain has TRBV18 and TRBJ2-5; no firm D call. Trimming left V 2 bases short and J 2 bases short, with 9 bases between. Germline CDR1 is KGHSH and CDR2 is LQKENI. This CDR3 spans 14 amino acids.

The chain links TRBV18 to TRBJ1-5; 7 bases align to TRBD1. The CDR3 loop spans 15 amino acids. CDR1 is KGHSH, CDR2 LQKENI, per germline. V lost 3 bases and J lost 1; bases outside the gene matches: 3. The CDR3 DNA reads as TGTGCCAGCTCACCTCAGGGGGGAAGCAATCAGCCCCAGCATTTT. Protein: CASSPQGGSNQPQHF.

The chain combines TRBV5-1 with TRBJ2-5; D gene ambiguous. Germline-derived CDR1 and CDR2 are SGHRS and YFSETQ. V was shortened by 0 bases and J by 11 bases, with 11 bases between the two germline ends. The CDR3 loop spans 12 amino acids. CDR3 region: CASSLDRERQYF. The CDR3 DNA reads as TGCGCCAGCAGCTTGGACAGAGAACGGCAGTACTTC.

V gene TRBV27 combines with J gene TRBJ2-5; D call uncertain. The germline V gene has CDR1 MNHEY and CDR2 SMNVEV (reference sequence). This CDR3 has 10 residues. V lost 8 bases and J 3 bases, leaving 4 bases between the germline ends. CDR3 region: CASGEETQYF. Here the CDR3 DNA reads TGTGCCAGCGGGGAAGAGACCCAGTACTTC.

V is TRBV28 and J is TRBJ2-6; D might be TRBD2 (5 bases). Per the germline V gene, CDR1 is MDHEN and CDR2 is SYDVKM. This CDR3 spans 15 amino acids. The V and J ends lost 2 bases and 0 bases respectively, with 5 bases between them. This CDR3 reads CASSLEGSGANVLTF. CDR3 DNA sequence: TGTGCCAGCAGTTTAGAGGGCTCTGGGGCCAACGTCCTGACTTTC.

The J gene is TRBJ2-5, the V gene TRBV24-1, with 7 bases matching TRBD1. Germline values: CDR1 KGHDR, CDR2 SFDVKD. Losses at the gene ends were 3 bases for V and 5 bases for J; bases not matched to a gene: 11. The CDR3 runs to 16 residues. The DNA for the CDR3 is TGTGCCACCAGTGATCCGAGCGACAGGGCTTGGGAGACCCAGTACTTC. Amino acid sequence: CATSDPSDRAWETQYF.